This is a list of T cell receptor beta chains from one sample in a study of CD8+ T cells in alopecia areata. Generated by immunoSEQ multiplex PCR, the TCRdb table keeps only in-frame clones and is missing some. The table records approximately 58,000 clones, 44% of them present only once. The specimen was NKG2D-low CD8+ T cells sorted from blood. The receptors were gathered from a human donor with alopecia areata. Each CDR3 is given with its conserved first and last residue. D genes are given only for firm matches. Clone size is shown for a subset of rows, as once, few, many or a class of expanded clone.

abundance,j_gene,d_gene,v_gene,CDR3nt,CDR3aa
-,TRBJ2-2,-,TRBV27,TGTGCCAGCAGTCCGAGGAGTGGGGAGCTGTTTTTT,CASSPRSGELFF
-,TRBJ2-7,TRBD1,TRBV2,TGTGCCAGCAGTGAAACGCCAGGGGGCTACGAGCAGTACTTC,CASSETPGGYEQYF
-,TRBJ2-5,-,TRBV29-1,TGCAGCGTTGAAGATAGGGGGGTTGCGGGTGGGGATTTGAGTCGGACCCAGTACTTC,CSVEDRGVAGGDLSRTQYF
-,TRBJ2-3,-,TRBV6-4,TGTGCCAGCAGTGACTCGATTGGGGGGCCGACAGATACGCAGTATTTT,CASSDSIGGPTDTQYF
few,TRBJ2-7,TRBD1,TRBV7-2,TGTGCCAGCAGCCCAACGGACAGGCCTCGTGAGCAGTACTTC,CASSPTDRPREQYF
few,TRBJ2-1,-,TRBV29-1,TGCAGCGTTGAAGTGGGGAGGAATGAGCAGTTCTTC,CSVEVGRNEQFF
few,TRBJ2-1,-,TRBV13,TGTGCCAGCAGCCTGGGAACAGAGCTAAATAATAACAATGAGCAGTTCTTC,CASSLGTELNNNNEQFF
-,TRBJ2-5,-,TRBV29-1,TGCAGCGCGCAGGGCCAAGAGACCCAGTACTTC,CSAQGQETQYF
-,TRBJ1-6,-,TRBV7-9,TGTGCCAGCAGCTTTCCAACAGGGAACTCACCCCTCCACTTT,CASSFPTGNSPLHF
-,TRBJ2-7,TRBD1,TRBV7-9,TGTGCCAGCAGCCGGACAGGCGAGCAGTACTTC,CASSRTGEQYF
-,TRBJ2-1,-,TRBV30,TGTGCCTGGAGTGTATGGGGGGCCTACAATGAGCAGTTCTTC,CAWSVWGAYNEQFF
-,TRBJ1-2,TRBD1,TRBV29-1,TGCAGCGTTGGGGACAGGTCTAACTATGGCTACACCTTC,CSVGDRSNYGYTF
-,TRBJ2-1,-,TRBV6-4,TGTGCCAGCAGTCTCGGGACTTACAATGAGCAGTTCTTC,CASSLGTYNEQFF